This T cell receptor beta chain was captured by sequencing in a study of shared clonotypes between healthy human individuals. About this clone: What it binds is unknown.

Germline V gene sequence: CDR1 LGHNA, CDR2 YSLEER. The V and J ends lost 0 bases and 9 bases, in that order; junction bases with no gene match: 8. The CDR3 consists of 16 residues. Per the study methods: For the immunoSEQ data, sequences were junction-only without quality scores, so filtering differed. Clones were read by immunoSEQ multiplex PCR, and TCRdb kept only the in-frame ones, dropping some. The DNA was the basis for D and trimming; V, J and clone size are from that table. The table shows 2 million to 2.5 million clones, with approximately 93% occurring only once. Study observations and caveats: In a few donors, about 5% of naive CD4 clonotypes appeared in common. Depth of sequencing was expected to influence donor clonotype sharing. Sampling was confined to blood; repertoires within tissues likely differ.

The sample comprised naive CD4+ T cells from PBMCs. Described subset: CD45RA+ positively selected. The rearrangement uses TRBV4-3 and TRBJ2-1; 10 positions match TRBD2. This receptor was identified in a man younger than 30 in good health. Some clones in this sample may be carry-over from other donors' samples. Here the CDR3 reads CASSQDRLAGGVEQFF. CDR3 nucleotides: TGCGCCAGCAGCCAAGATCGTTTAGCGGGAGGTGTTGAGCAGTTCTTC.